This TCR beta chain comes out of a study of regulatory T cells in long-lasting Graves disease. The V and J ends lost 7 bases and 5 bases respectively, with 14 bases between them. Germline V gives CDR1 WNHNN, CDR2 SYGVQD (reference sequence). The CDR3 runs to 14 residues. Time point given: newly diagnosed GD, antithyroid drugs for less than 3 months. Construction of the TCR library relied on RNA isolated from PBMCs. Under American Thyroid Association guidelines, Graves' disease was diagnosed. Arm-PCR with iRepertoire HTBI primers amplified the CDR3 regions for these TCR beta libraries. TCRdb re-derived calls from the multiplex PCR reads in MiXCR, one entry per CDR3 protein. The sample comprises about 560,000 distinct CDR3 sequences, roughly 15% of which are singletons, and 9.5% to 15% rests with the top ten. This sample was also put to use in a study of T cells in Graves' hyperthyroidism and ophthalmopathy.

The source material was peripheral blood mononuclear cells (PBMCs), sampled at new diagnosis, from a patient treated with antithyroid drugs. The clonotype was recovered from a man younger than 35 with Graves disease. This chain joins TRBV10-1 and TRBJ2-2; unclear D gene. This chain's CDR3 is CASIWVLGTGELFF. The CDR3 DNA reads TGCGCCAGCATCTGGGTCCTGGGGACCGGGGAGCTGTTTTTT.